This T cell receptor beta chain was sequenced during a study of type 1 and type 2 diabetes patients. Study details: Samples came from type 1 diabetic, type 2 diabetic or nondiabetic people, recruited in China. Magnetic bead positive selection isolated CD4+ or CD8+ T cells from PBMCs. The study, taken as a whole, reports: Groups were not age- or gender-matched, which may bias interpretation.

Genomic DNA was the PCR template. Multiplex PCR with 30 forward and 13 reverse primers amplified the TCR beta CDR3. Via MiXCR, TCRdb re-called the multiplex PCR reads, giving one row per CDR3 protein. The data hold some 250,000 distinct CDR3 sequences, with over 45% observed a single time. CDR3 length equals 14 residues. CDR1 is LNHNV and CDR2 is YYDKDF in the germline V gene (reference sequence). The V end lost 2 bases, the J end lost 11 bases, and 18 bases lay between the germline ends. A word on this clonotype: The antigen remains unidentified.

Peripheral blood, approximately 9.6 milliliters per participant, was collected. The chain uses TRBV15 and TRBJ1-1; D gene ambiguous. What was sequenced was peripheral blood mononuclear cells (PBMCs). The TCR comes from a man between 18 and 35 years old with type 2 diabetes. The CDR3 DNA follows: TGTGCCACCAGCAGAAGCGGCAGTTCGCCCTCGGCTTTCTTT. Translation: CATSRSGSSPSAFF.